Listed here are 15 T cell receptor beta chains from one sample, sequenced in a study of regulatory T cells in long-lasting Graves disease. Time point defined: newly diagnosed GD, antithyroid drugs for less than 3 months. After RNA was extracted from PBMCs, the TCR library was made from it. To make TCR beta libraries, researchers used iRepertoire HTBI primers and Arm-PCR of CDR3 regions. In TCRdb, the multiplex PCR reads were re-called with MiXCR into one record per CDR3 protein. The sample shows hundreds of thousands of distinct CDR3 sequences, approximately 16% of them seen only once. These sequences were also reported in another study, on T cells in Graves' hyperthyroidism and ophthalmopathy.

Sequencing was performed on peripheral blood mononuclear cells (PBMCs), taken at new diagnosis, from a patient treated with antithyroid drugs. The source of these receptors is a man aged 40-49 years with Graves disease.

With respect to this clonotype: One base separates it from a far larger clone, so it is likely a read error. The CDR3 carries no conserved terminal phenylalanine or tryptophan, so it likely arises from a read error. The limits of the CDR3 on the DNA are not certain, so only TCRdb's listed CDR3 is given. The genes are TRBV10-3 and TRBJ2-3; the table names TRBD2, a call not compared with the DNA. The germline V gene encodes CDR1 ENHRY and CDR2 SYGVKD. The CDR3 is made up of 16 amino acids, end residues included. CDR3 sequence: CAISEPPGTRRYEQYS.

For this clonotype: This may come from a read error, since a much larger clone is one base off. The chain joins TRBV28 to TRBJ1-5; D is undetermined. Germline-derived CDR1 and CDR2 are MDHEN and SYDVKM. Trimming stripped 6 bases from V and 5 bases from J, with 11 bases between. The length of the CDR3 is 13 residues. The CDR3 coding sequence is TGTGCCAGCAGATACGGACTAGATCAGCCCCAGCATTTT. Translation: CASRYGLDQPQHF.

This clonotype has ten or more counts. The J gene is TRBJ1-2, the V gene TRBV3-1, with a weak D call TRBD1 (6 bases). CDR1 and CDR2 (germline): LGHDT, YNNKEL (reference sequence). This CDR3 comprises 14 residues. Deletions cut 5 bases from V and 8 bases from J, with 18 bases between. The chain's CDR3 is CASSGNWGGDGYTF. As DNA, the CDR3 is TGTGCCAGCAGCGGAAATTGGGGGGGCGACGGCTACACCTTC.

The gene calls are TRBV5-1 and TRBJ2-3; 8 positions agree with TRBD2. CDR1 and CDR2 (germline): SGHRS, YFSETQ. CDR3 length equals 16 residues. V was pared by 1 base and J by 3 bases, with 7 bases of the junction left unmatched. CDR3 in amino acids: CASSLSSGVLTDTQYF. The CDR3 nucleotides read TGCGCCAGCAGCTTGAGTAGCGGGGTATTGACAGATACGCAGTATTTT.

The sample holds many counts of this clonotype. The rearrangement uses TRBV24-1 and TRBJ1-1; D is ambiguous. Per the germline V gene, CDR1 is KGHDR and CDR2 is SFDVKD. The V end was cut by 9 bases, the J end by 4 bases, with 14 bases between. There are 13 residues in the CDR3. CDR3 nucleotides: TGTGCCACCGAGGAGGTCGCTGGCACTGAAGCTTTCTTT. Its translation: CATEEVAGTEAFF.

This clonotype appeared many times. CDR3 loop: CASSFVGDSLGRETQYF. The CDR3 DNA is TGTGCCAGCAGCTTCGTTGGGGACAGCCTTGGCCGAGAGACCCAGTACTTC. The rearrangement links TRBV11-2 to TRBJ2-5, with 7 positions matching TRBD1. The germline V gene encodes CDR1 SGHAT and CDR2 FQNNGV. The J segment lost 4 bases and the V segment lost 3 bases, leaving 14 bases of the junction unmatched. This CDR3 has 17 amino acids. Drawing the rest from reference TRBV11-2 and TRBJ2-5, the complete variable domain is EAGVAQSPRYKIIEKRQSVAFWCNPISGHATLYWYQQILGQGPKLLIQFQNNGVVDDSQLPKDRFSAERLKGVDSTLKIQPAKLEDSAVYLCASSFVGDSLGRETQYFGPGTRLLVL.

This clonotype was counted at least ten times. The CDR3 DNA follows: TGCAGTGCTAGAGAGGGAGGGATCCAGCATTTT. Its protein product is CSAREGGIQHF. V and J are TRBV20-1 and TRBJ1-5; D is undetermined. CDR1 and CDR2 from the germline V gene are DFQATT and SNEGSKA (reference sequence). CDR3 size: 11 residues. Trimming shortened V by 0 bases and J by 12 bases, and 9 bases separated the two germline ends.

This clonotype was seen a few times. In DNA, the CDR3 is TGCGCCAGCAGCCAAGATCCCCACGTTGGCACAGATACGCAGTATTTT. As protein: CASSQDPHVGTDTQYF. This chain links TRBV4-1 with TRBJ2-3; D is undetermined. Germline V CDR1 and CDR2: MGHRA, YSYEKL. Deletions cut 0 bases from V and 1 base from J, with 11 bases between. The CDR3 extends over 16 amino acids.

This clonotype was detected many times. The chain is built from TRBV29-1 and TRBJ1-1; no firm D call. Germline assignment: CDR1 SQVTM and CDR2 ANQGSEA. This CDR3 is built from 11 residues. Trimming stripped 8 bases from V and 1 base from J, with 8 bases between. CDR3: CSLGKNTEAFF. The CDR3, as DNA: TGCAGCCTCGGGAAGAACACTGAAGCTTTCTTT. The complete variable domain, with remaining parts taken from reference TRBV29-1 and TRBJ1-1, reads SAVISQKPSRDICQRGTSLTIQCQVDSQVTMMFWYRQQPGQSLTLIATANQGSEATYESGFVIDKFPISRPNLTFSTLTVSNMSPEDSSIYLCSLGKNTEAFFGQGTRLTVV.

V and J are TRBV5-1 and TRBJ2-1; TRBD2 aligns across 12 bases. Germline assignment: CDR1 SGHRS and CDR2 YFSETQ. CDR3 length: 14 residues. V trimming: 4 bases; J trimming: 13 bases; junction bases outside the gene matches: 9. CDR3 region: CASSPSGGAVEQFF. The CDR3 bases are TGCGCCAGCAGCCCTAGCGGGGGGGCTGTCGAACAGTTCTTC.

This clonotype was seen at least ten times. The rearrangement joins TRBV5-1 to TRBJ2-7; a possible D gene is TRBD1 (5 bases). The CDR3 runs to 15 residues. Germline V gene lookup returns CDR1 SGHRS and CDR2 YFSETQ. The V end lost 2 bases, the J end lost 0 bases, and 12 bases lay between the germline ends. CDR3 sequence: CASSFTPQGSYEQYF. Here the CDR3 DNA reads TGCGCCAGCAGCTTTACCCCCCAGGGCTCCTACGAGCAGTACTTC. Variable domain in full (rest from reference TRBV5-1 and TRBJ2-7): KAGVTQTPRYLIKTRGQQVTLSCSPISGHRSVSWYQQTPGQGLQFLFEYFSETQRNKGNFPGRFSGRQFSNSRSEMNVSTLELGDSALYLCASSFTPQGSYEQYFGPGTRLTVT.

This clonotype has ten or more counts. The chain carries TRBV18 and TRBJ1-5, with D possibly being TRBD1 (6 bases). The CDR3 is 14 amino acids. CDR1 is KGHSH, CDR2 LQKENI, per germline. With 4 bases removed from V and 6 bases from J, the gap between germline ends came to 13 bases. Written as DNA, the CDR3 is TGTGCCAGCTCACGCGACAGGTTGGGTCAGCCCCAGCATTTT. Translation gives CASSRDRLGQPQHF.

The chain recombines TRBV12-3 or TRBV12-4 with TRBJ2-7; possibly TRBD2 for D (6 bases). V lost 6 bases to trimming and J lost 4 bases, with 10 bases between them. The CDR3 runs 12 residues. CDR3 sequence reads: CASRPAGYEQYF. CDR3 sequence (DNA): TGTGCCAGCAGACCTGCGGGGTACGAGCAGTACTTC.

This clonotype was detected ten times or more. The chain is built from TRBV20-1 and TRBJ2-1; 9 bases are a match to TRBD2. This CDR3 comprises 14 residues. CDR1 and CDR2 from the germline V gene are DFQATT and SNEGSKA (reference sequence). J lost 6 bases, V lost 4 bases, and 7 bases had no gene match. The CDR3 region is CSATFSAGGNEQFF. Here the CDR3 DNA reads TGCAGTGCTACATTTTCAGCGGGGGGCAATGAGCAGTTCTTC.

This sequence joins TRBV5-1 and TRBJ1-2, with TRBD1 matching over 12 bases. Trimming removed 3 bases from V and 10 bases from J; junction bases left unmatched: 7. Germline loops: CDR1 SGHRS, CDR2 YFSETQ. This CDR3 region has 14 residues. DNA of the CDR3: TGCGCCAGCAGCTCCCGGGACAGGGGGCCTGCCTACACCTTC. Translated, it gives CASSSRDRGPAYTF.